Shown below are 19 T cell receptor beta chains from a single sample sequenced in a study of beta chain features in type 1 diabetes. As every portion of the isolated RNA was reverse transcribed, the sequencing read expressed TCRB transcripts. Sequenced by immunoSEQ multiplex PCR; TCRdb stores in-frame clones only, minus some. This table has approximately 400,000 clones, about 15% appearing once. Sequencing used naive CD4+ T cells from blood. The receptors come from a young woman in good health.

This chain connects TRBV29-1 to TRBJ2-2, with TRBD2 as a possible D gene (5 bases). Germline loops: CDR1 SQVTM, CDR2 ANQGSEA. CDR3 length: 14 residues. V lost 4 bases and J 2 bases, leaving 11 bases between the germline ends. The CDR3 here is CSVGGGENTGELFF. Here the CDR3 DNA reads TGCAGCGTTGGAGGAGGAGAAAACACCGGGGAGCTGTTTTTT.

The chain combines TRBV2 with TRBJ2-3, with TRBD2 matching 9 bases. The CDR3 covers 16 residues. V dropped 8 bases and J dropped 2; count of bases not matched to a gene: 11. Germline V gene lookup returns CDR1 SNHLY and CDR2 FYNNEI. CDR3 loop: CASVPSSGNPTDTQYF. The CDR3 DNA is TGTGCCAGCGTCCCCTCTAGCGGGAACCCCACAGATACGCAGTATTTT.

CDR3 sequence: CASSSGLAGGMEYF. DNA for the CDR3: TGCGCCAGCAGCTCGGGACTAGCGGGAGGGATGGAGTACTTC. The chain employs TRBV5-1 and TRBJ2-7; 16 bases align to TRBD2. The CDR3 loop spans 14 amino acids. Per germline, CDR1 SGHRS and CDR2 YFSETQ. The V gene end was trimmed by 3 bases and the J gene end by 11 bases; junction bases not matched to a gene: 5.

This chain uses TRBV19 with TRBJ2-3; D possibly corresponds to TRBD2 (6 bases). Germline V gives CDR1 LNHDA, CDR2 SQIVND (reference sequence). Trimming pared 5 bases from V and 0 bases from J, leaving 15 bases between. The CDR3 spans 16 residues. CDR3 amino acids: CASSPTGRRSTDTQYF. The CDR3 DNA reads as TGTGCCAGTAGTCCTACGGGGAGGAGGAGCACAGATACGCAGTATTTT.

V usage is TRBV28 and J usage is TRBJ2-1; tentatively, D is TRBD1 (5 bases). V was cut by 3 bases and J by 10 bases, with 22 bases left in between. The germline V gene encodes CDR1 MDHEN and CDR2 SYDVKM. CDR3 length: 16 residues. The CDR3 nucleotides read TGTGCCAGCAGTTTTAGGGGCAGGGTGACGGAAGGCGAGCAGTTCTTC. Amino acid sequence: CASSFRGRVTEGEQFF. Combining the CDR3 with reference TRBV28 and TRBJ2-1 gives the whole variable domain DVKVTQSSRYLVKRTGEKVFLECVQDMDHENMFWYRQDPGLGLRLIYFSYDVKMKEKGDIPEGYSVSREKKERFSLILESASTNQTSMYLCASSFRGRVTEGEQFFGPGTRLTVL.

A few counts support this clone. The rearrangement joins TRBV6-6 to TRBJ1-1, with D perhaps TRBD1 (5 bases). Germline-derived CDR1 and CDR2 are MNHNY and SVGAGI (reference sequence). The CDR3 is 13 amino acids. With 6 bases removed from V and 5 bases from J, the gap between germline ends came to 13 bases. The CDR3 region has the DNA TGTGCCAGCAGGACAGAAGTGGGTACTGAAGCTTTCTTT. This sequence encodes CASRTEVGTEAFF.

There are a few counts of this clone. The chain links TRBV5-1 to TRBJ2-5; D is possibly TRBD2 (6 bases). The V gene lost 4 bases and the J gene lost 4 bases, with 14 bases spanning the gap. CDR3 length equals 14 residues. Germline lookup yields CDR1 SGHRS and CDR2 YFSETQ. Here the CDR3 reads CASSETSHPETQYF. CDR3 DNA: TGCGCCAGCAGCGAAACTAGCCACCCAGAGACCCAGTACTTC.

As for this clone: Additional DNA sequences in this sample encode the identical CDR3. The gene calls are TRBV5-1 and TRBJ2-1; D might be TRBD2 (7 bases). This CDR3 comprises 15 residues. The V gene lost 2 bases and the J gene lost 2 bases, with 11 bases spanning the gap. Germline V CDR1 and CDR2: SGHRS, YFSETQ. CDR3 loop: CASSLGGGAYNEQFF. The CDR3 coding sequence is TGCGCCAGCAGCTTAGGCGGGGGCGCCTACAATGAGCAGTTCTTC.

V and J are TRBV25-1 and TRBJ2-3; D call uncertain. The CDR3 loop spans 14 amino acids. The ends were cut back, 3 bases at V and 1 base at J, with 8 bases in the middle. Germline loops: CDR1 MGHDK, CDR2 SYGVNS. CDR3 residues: CASSDFSGTDTQYF. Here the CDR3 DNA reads TGTGCCAGCAGTGACTTCTCGGGCACAGATACGCAGTATTTT. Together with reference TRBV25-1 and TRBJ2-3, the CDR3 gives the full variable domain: EADIYQTPRYLVIGTGKKITLECSQTMGHDKMYWYQQDPGMELHLIHYSYGVNSTEKGDLSSESTVSRIRTEHFPLTLESARPSHTSQYLCASSDFSGTDTQYFGPGTRLTVL.

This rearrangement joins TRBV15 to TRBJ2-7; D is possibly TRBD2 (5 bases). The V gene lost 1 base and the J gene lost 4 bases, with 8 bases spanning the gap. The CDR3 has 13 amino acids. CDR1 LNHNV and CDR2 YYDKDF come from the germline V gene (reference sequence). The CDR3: CATSRARGYEQYF. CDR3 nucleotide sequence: TGTGCCACCAGCAGAGCCCGGGGTTACGAGCAGTACTTC.

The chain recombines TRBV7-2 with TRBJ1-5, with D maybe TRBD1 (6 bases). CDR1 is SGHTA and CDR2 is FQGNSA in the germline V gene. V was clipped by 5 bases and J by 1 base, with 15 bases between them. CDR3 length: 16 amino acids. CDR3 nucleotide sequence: TGTGCCAGCAGCCCTAGCCTGGGGGCAAGCAATCAGCCCCAGCATTTT. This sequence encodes CASSPSLGASNQPQHF.

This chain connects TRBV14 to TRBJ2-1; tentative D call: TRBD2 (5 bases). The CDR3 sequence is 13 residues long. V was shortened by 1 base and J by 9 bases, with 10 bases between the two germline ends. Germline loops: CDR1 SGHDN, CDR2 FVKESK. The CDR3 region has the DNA TGTGCCAGCAGCCAAGCCACGGCGGGTGAGCAGTTCTTC. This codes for CASSQATAGEQFF.

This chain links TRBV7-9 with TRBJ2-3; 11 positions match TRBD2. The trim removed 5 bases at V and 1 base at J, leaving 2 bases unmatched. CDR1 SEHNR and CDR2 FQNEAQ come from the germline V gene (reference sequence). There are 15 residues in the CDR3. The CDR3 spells CASSATSGGTDTQYF. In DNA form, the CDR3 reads TGTGCCAGCAGCGCGACTAGCGGGGGCACAGATACGCAGTATTTT.

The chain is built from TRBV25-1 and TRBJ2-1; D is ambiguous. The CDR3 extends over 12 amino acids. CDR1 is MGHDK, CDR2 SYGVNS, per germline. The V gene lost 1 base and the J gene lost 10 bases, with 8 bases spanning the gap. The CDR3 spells CASSEFTQEQFF. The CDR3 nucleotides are TGTGCCAGCAGTGAATTTACCCAGGAGCAGTTCTTC.

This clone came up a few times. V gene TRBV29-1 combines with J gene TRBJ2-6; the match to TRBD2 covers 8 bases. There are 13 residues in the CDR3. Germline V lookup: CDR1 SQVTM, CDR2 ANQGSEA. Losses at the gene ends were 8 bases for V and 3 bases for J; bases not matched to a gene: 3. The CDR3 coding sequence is TGCAGCACTCGGGAGGGTGGGGCCAACGTCCTGACTTTC. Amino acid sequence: CSTREGGANVLTF.

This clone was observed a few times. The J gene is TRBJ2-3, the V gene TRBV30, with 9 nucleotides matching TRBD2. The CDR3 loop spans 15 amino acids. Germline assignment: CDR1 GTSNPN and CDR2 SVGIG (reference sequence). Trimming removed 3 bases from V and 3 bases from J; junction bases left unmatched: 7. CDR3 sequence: CAWSRLAATTDTQYF. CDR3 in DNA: TGTGCCTGGAGCCGACTAGCGGCCACTACAGATACGCAGTATTTT. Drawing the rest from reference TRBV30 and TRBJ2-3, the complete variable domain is SQTIHQWPATLVQPVGSPLSLECTVEGTSNPNLYWYRQAAGRGLQLLFYSVGIGQISSEVPQNLSASRPQDRQFILSSKKLLLSDSGFYLCAWSRLAATTDTQYFGPGTRLTVL.

CDR3 amino acids: CASSLYRPGYGETQYF. The CDR3 coding sequence is TGTGCCAGCAGTTTATATAGGCCAGGGTATGGGGAGACCCAGTACTTC. The V and J genes are TRBV28 and TRBJ2-5; TRBD1 might be the D (5 bases). CDR1 is MDHEN and CDR2 is SYDVKM in the germline V gene. The CDR3 totals 16 residues. V was clipped by 1 base and J by 5 bases, with 17 bases between them.

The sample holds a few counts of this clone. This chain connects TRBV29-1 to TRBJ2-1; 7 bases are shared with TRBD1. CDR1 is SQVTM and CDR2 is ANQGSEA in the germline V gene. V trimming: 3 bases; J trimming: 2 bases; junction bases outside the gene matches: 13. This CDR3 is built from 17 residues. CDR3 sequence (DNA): TGCAGCGTTGATATGCACCCGGGACAGAGAACCTACAATGAGCAGTTCTTC. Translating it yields CSVDMHPGQRTYNEQFF.

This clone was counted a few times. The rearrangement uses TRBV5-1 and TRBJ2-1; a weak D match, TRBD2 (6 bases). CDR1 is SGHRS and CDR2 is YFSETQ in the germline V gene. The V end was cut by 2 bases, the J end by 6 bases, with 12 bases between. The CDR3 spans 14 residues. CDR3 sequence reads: CASSFGGYGNEQFF. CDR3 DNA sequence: TGCGCCAGCAGCTTCGGGGGATACGGCAATGAGCAGTTCTTC.